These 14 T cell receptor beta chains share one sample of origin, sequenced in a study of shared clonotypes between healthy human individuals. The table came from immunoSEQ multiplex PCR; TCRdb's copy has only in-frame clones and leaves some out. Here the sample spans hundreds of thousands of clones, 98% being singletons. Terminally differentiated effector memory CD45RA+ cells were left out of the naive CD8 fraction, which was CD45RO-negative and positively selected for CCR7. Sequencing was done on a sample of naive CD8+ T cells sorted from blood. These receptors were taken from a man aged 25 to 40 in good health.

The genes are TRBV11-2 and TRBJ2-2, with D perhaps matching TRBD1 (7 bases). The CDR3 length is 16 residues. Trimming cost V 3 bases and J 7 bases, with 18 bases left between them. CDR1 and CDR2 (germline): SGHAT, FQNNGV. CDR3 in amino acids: CASSFGGGGAGGELFF. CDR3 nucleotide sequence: TGTGCCAGCAGCTTCGGCGGAGGGGGCGCGGGCGGGGAGCTGTTTTTT.

The DNA of the CDR3 is TGTGCCAGCAGTTTAAGGACCAGGAGCTACACTGAAGCTTTCTTT. Amino acids: CASSLRTRSYTEAFF. The J gene is TRBJ1-1, the V gene TRBV28; no firm D call. V was pared by 2 bases and J by 3 bases, with 13 bases between. The germline gives CDR1 MDHEN, CDR2 SYDVKM. This CDR3 has 15 residues. The full variable domain, in which reference TRBV28 and TRBJ1-1 provide the parts outside the CDR3, is DVKVTQSSRYLVKRTGEKVFLECVQDMDHENMFWYRQDPGLGLRLIYFSYDVKMKEKGDIPEGYSVSREKKERFSLILESASTNQTSMYLCASSLRTRSYTEAFFGQGTRLTVV.

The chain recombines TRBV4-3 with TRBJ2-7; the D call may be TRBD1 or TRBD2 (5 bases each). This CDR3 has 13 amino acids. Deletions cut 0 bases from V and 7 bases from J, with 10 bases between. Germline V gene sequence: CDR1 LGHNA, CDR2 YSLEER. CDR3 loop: CASSQDSGREQYF. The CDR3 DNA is TGCGCCAGCAGCCAAGATTCGGGGCGGGAGCAGTACTTC.

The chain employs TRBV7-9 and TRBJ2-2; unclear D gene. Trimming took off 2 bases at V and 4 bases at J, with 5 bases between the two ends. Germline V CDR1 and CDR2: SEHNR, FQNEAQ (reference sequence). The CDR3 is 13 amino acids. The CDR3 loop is CASSLKVTGELFF. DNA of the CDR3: TGTGCCAGCAGCTTAAAAGTCACCGGGGAGCTGTTTTTT.

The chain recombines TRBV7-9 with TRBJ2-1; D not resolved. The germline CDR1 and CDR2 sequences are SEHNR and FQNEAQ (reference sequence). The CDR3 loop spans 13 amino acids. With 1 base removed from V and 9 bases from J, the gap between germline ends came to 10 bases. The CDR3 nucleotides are TGTGCCAGCAGCTTAGTGTCCTCCATTGAGCAGTTCTTC. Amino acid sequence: CASSLVSSIEQFF.

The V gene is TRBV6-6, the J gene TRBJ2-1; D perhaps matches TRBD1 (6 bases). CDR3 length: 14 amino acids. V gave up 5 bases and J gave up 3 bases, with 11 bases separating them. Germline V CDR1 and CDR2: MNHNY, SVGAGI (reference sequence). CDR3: CASSHRVNYNEQFF. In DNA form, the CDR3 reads TGTGCCAGCAGTCACAGGGTTAACTACAATGAGCAGTTCTTC.

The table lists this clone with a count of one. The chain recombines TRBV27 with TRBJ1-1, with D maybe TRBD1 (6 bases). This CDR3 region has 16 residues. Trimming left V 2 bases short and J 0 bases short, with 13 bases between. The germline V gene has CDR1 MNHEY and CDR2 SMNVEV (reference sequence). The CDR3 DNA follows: TGTGCCAGCAGTTTAACAGGGAGCCTGATGAACACTGAAGCTTTCTTT. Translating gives CASSLTGSLMNTEAFF.

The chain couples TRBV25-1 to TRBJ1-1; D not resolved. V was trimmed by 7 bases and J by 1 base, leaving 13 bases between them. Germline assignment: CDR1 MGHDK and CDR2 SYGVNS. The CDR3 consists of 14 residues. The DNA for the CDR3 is TGTGCCAGCACTCGATCGAGGGCGAACACTGAAGCTTTCTTT. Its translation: CASTRSRANTEAFF.

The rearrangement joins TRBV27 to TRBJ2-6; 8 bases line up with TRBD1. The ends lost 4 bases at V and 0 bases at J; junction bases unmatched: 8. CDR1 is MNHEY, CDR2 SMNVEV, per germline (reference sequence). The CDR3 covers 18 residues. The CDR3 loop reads CASSYGQGFASGANVLTF. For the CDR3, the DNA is TGTGCCAGCAGTTACGGACAGGGTTTTGCCTCTGGGGCCAACGTCCTGACTTTC.

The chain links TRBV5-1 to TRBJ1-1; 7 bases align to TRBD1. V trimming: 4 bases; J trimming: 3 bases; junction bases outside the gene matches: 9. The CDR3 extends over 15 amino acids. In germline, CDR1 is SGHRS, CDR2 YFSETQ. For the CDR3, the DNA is TGCGCCAGCAGCCTCCGGACAGGTGGGGACACTGAAGCTTTCTTT. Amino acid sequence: CASSLRTGGDTEAFF.

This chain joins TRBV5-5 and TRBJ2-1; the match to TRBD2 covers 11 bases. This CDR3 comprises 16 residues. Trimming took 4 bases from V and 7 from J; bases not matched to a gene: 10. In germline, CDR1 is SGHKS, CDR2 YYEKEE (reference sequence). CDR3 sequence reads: CASSVPLAGANNEQFF. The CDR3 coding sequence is TGTGCCAGCAGCGTTCCACTAGCGGGAGCTAATAATGAGCAGTTCTTC.

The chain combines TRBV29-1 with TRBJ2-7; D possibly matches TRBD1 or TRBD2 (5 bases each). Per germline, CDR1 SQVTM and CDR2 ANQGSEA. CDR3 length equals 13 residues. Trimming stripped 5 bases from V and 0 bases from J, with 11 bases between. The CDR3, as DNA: TGCAGCGTTTGGGGGTTGAGCTCCTACGAGCAGTACTTC. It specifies CSVWGLSSYEQYF.

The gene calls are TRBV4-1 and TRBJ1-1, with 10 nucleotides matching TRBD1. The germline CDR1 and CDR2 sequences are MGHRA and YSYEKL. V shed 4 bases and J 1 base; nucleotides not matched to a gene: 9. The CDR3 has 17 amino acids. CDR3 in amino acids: CASSPRTGGLKNTEAFF. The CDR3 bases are TGCGCCAGCAGCCCGAGGACAGGGGGTTTGAAGAACACTGAAGCTTTCTTT.

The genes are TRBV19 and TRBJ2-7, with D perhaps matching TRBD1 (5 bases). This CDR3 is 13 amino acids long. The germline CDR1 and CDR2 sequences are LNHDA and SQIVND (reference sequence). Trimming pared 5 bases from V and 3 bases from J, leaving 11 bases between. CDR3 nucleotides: TGTGCCAGTAGTGGCAGGGTTGGCTACGAGCAGTACTTC. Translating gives CASSGRVGYEQYF.